This T cell receptor (beta chain) was recorded in a study of cytomegalovirus exposure and HLA in healthy donors. About the study: There were around 100 million unique TCR beta sequences, drawn from 180 million or so T cells, in an earlier analysis. There were approximately 400 genotyped donors. Of these, 81% fell in the genetic ancestry cluster associated with self-reported Caucasian donors.

Study observations and caveats: Reportedly, cytomegalovirus status was diagnosed with high sensitivity and specificity.

This clone was seen a few times. Its antigen is undetermined. V was pared by 7 bases and J by 5 bases, with 9 bases between. CDR3 length: 12 amino acids. Germline V gives CDR1 MNHEY, CDR2 SVGAGI. The PCR ran on 60 Vbeta and 13 Jbeta primers. Data came from immunoSEQ multiplex PCR; TCRdb stores just in-frame clones and leaves some out. The sample shows roughly 110,000 clones, 81% of them seen only once. Healthy bone marrow donors made up the donor group. This receptor was obtained from a man aged 25-45 years in good health and CMV-seronegative. The sequenced sample was PBMCs. The genes are TRBV6-5 and TRBJ2-1; D perhaps matches TRBD2 (5 bases). CDR3 loop: CASTDYNNEQFF. CDR3 coding DNA: TGTGCCAGCACCGACTATAACAATGAGCAGTTCTTC.